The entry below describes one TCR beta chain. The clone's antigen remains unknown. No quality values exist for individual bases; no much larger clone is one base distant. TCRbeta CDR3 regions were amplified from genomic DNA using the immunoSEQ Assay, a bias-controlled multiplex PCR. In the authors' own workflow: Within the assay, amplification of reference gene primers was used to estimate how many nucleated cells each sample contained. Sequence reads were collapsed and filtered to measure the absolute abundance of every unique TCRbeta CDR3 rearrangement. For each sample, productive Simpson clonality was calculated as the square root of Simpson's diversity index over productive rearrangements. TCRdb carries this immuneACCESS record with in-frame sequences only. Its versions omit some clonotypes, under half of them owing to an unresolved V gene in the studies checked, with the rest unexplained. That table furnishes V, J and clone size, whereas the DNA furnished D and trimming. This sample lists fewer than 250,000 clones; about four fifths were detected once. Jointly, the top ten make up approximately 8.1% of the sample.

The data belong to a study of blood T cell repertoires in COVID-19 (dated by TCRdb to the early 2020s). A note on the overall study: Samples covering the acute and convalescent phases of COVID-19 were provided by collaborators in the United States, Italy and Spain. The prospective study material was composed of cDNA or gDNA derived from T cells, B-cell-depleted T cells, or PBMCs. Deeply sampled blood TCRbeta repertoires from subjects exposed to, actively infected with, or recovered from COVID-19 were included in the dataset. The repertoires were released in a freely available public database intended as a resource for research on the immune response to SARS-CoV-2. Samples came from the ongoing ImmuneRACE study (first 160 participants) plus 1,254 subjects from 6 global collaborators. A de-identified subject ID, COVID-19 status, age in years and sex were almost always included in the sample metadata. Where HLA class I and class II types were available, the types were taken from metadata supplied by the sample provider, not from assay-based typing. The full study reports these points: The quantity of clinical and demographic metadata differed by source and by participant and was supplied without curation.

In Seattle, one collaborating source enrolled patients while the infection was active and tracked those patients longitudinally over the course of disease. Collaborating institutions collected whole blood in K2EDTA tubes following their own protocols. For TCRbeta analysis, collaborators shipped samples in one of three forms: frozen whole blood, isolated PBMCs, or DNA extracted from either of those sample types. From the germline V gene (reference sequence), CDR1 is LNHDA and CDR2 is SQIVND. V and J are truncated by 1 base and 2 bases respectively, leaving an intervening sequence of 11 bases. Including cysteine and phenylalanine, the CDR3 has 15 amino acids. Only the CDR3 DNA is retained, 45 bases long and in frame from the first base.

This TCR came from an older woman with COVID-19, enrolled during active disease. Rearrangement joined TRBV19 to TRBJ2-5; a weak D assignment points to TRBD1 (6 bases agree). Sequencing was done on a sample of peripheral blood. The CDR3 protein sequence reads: CASSIGGTPQETQYF. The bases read TGTGCCAGTAGTATAGGGGGGACACCTCAAGAGACCCAGTACTTC.